The 11 T cell receptor beta chains listed next were all sequenced from one sample in a study of vaccination effects on CD4 cells after COVID-19. Generated by immunoSEQ multiplex PCR, the TCRdb table keeps only in-frame clones and is missing some. Of 75,000 or so clones listed, around four fifths are singletons. Using viral peptide pools, the ViraFEST assay grew out antigen-specific CD4+ T cells prior to sequencing. The culture ran for approximately 9 days before CD4+ T cells were isolated. Participants were vaccinated with two doses of either the BNT162b2 or mRNA-1273 vaccine. The antigens of these receptors remain unknown. The input for sequencing was CD4+ T cells from PBMCs cultured with HCoV-OC43 spike peptides, taken after COVID-19 vaccination. Stated subset: HCoV-OC43 spike overlapping peptide pool stimulation. The receptors come from a human donor who received a COVID-19 vaccine.

This clone was found once. The V call is TRBV6-5, the J call TRBJ1-2, with TRBD1 matching 7 bases. V shed 8 bases and J 3 bases; nucleotides not matched to a gene: 9. CDR3 length: 14 residues. Germline lookup yields CDR1 MNHEY and CDR2 SVGAGI. The CDR3 DNA is TGTGCCAGCGCCCAGTCAGGGGGGTACTATGGCTACACCTTC. Translating gives CASAQSGGYYGYTF.

The genes are TRBV6-5 and TRBJ2-7, with 13 bases that match TRBD2. The trim removed 6 bases at V and 5 bases at J, leaving 7 bases unmatched. Germline V gene lookup returns CDR1 MNHEY and CDR2 SVGAGI. The CDR3 covers 15 residues. CDR3 DNA: TGTGCCAGCAGGCGAACTAGCGGGGGGGCTAACGAGCAGTACGTC. This codes for CASRRTSGGANEQYV.

The chain carries TRBV3-1 (or the pseudogene TRBV3-2) and TRBJ2-5; 10 nucleotides agree with TRBD2. The CDR3 extends over 17 amino acids. After removal of 3 bases from V and 7 bases from J, the junction contained 14 bases not matched to a gene. Germline CDR1 reads LGHDT; CDR2 reads YNNKEL (reference sequence). This CDR3 reads CASSQELTSGSDGTQYF. The CDR3 bases are TGTGCCAGCAGCCAGGAACTGACTAGCGGGTCAGACGGGACCCAGTACTTC.

The chain links TRBV6-5 to TRBJ2-5; 7 bases align to TRBD1. This CDR3 region has 14 residues. J gave up 0 bases and V 5 bases, and 3 bases lay outside the gene matches. Per germline, CDR1 MNHEY and CDR2 SVGAGI. Here the CDR3 reads CASSLDRHQETQYF. The CDR3 bases are TGTGCCAGCAGTCTGGACAGGCACCAAGAGACCCAGTACTTC.

The J gene is TRBJ2-1, the V gene TRBV5-1, with 7 bases fitting TRBD1. In germline, CDR1 is SGHRS, CDR2 YFSETQ. CDR3 length: 14 amino acids. V lost 0 bases to trimming and J lost 4 bases; unmatched junction nucleotides: 1. CDR3 nucleotides: TGCGCCAGCAGCTTGGGGGACAGATACAATGAGCAGTTCTTC. The encoded protein is CASSLGDRYNEQFF.

The CDR3 DNA reads as TGTGCCAGTAGTATAGGGGGACTAGCCAAAAACATTCAGTACTTC. It codes for CASSIGGLAKNIQYF. The gene calls are TRBV19 and TRBJ2-4; D is perhaps TRBD2 (6 bases). With 1 base removed from V and 0 bases from J, the gap between germline ends came to 7 bases. This CDR3 region has 15 residues. Looked up from germline, CDR1 is LNHDA and CDR2 is SQIVND (reference sequence).

This rearrangement joins TRBV6-4 to TRBJ1-1; D is undetermined. V was trimmed by 7 bases and J by 6 bases, leaving 15 bases between them. The CDR3 runs to 13 residues. Germline assignment: CDR1 MRHNA and CDR2 SNTAGT. CDR3 in DNA: TGTGCCAGCAAGGCCGGGTTTGCAGCTGAAGCTTTCTTT. As protein: CASKAGFAAEAFF.

A single count supports this clone. The chain has TRBV6-1 and TRBJ1-2; unclear D gene. From germline, CDR1 is MNHNS and CDR2 SASEGT. The V end was cut by 3 bases, the J end by 8 bases, with 7 bases between. The CDR3 runs 11 residues. Here the CDR3 DNA reads TGTGCCAGCAGTGAGGTGCGGGGCTACACCTTC. Its protein product is CASSEVRGYTF.

This clone was detected once. The chain carries TRBV5-6 and TRBJ1-2, with D possibly matching TRBD1 (5 bases). Deletions cut 6 bases from V and 0 bases from J, with 6 bases between. CDR3 length: 12 amino acids. The V gene's germline CDR1 is SGHDT and CDR2 YYEEEE. The CDR3 reads CASKQANYGYTF. The CDR3, as DNA: TGTGCCAGCAAACAGGCTAACTATGGCTACACCTTC.

This clone was counted once. The chain recombines TRBV24-1 with TRBJ2-1, with D uncertain. CDR3 length: 15 amino acids. Germline CDR1 reads KGHDR; CDR2 reads SFDVKD. V was shortened by 3 bases and J by 3 bases, with 11 bases between the two germline ends. The CDR3 here is CATSDPLDLYNEQFF. CDR3 DNA sequence: TGTGCCACCAGTGATCCGCTGGACCTCTACAATGAGCAGTTCTTC.

The gene calls are TRBV5-1 and TRBJ2-5; TRBD1 or TRBD2 may be the D gene (6 bases each). The CDR3 sequence is 14 residues long. V lost 1 base to trimming and J lost 3 bases, with 10 bases between them. CDR1 is SGHRS, CDR2 YFSETQ, per germline. CDR3 in DNA: TGCGCCAGCAGCTTGACGGGGGCAAAAGAGACCCAGTACTTC. Encoded protein: CASSLTGAKETQYF.